Listed here are 20 T cell receptor beta chains from one sample, sequenced in a study of T cells after posttransplantation cyclophosphamide. TCRdb's table, derived via immunoSEQ multiplex PCR, lists solely in-frame clones and lacks some. The repertoire holds tens of thousands of clones, with around 80% as singletons. Treatment was busulfan-fludarabine conditioning, a marrow graft, and cyclophosphamide on days +3 and +4. Here the sequenced sample was CD4+ T cells sorted from blood, taken about 1,900 days after a stem cell transplant with posttransplant cyclophosphamide. The source is a female patient aged 35 to 55 who received an allogeneic stem cell transplant from a related donor, was CMV-positive, and had no GVHD. Some of the T cells may derive from the graft donor.

V usage is TRBV5-1 and J usage is TRBJ2-5; D not certain. The germline V gene has CDR1 SGHRS and CDR2 YFSETQ. V gave up 4 bases and J gave up 2 bases, with 9 bases separating them. The length of the CDR3 is 13 residues. CDR3 sequence reads: CASSRQSQETQYF. CDR3 coding DNA: TGCGCCAGCAGCAGACAATCACAAGAGACCCAGTACTTC. The full variable domain, completed using reference TRBV5-1 and TRBJ2-5, is KAGVTQTPRYLIKTRGQQVTLSCSPISGHRSVSWYQQTPGQGLQFLFEYFSETQRNKGNFPGRFSGRQFSNSRSEMNVSTLELGDSALYLCASSRQSQETQYFGPGTRLLVL.

The chain uses TRBV6-5 and TRBJ1-1; TRBD1 might be the D (6 bases). Trimming stripped 6 bases from V and 1 base from J, with 9 bases between. This CDR3 comprises 13 residues. Germline CDR1 is MNHEY and CDR2 is SVGAGI. The CDR3 reads CASRPGQNTEAFF. The CDR3 DNA follows: TGTGCCAGCAGACCGGGACAGAACACTGAAGCTTTCTTT.

The rearrangement links TRBV5-6 to TRBJ2-3, with D perhaps matching TRBD1 (6 bases). This CDR3 contains 14 residues. Trimming took off 0 bases at V and 4 bases at J, with 9 bases between the two ends. The germline CDR1 and CDR2 sequences are SGHDT and YYEEEE. The CDR3 region has the DNA TGTGCCAGCAGCTTGGGAGAGGGGGCAGATACGCAGTATTTT. This sequence encodes CASSLGEGADTQYF.

The chain has TRBV19 and TRBJ1-5; D is ambiguous. Trimming pared 6 bases from V and 0 bases from J, leaving 9 bases between. Germline CDR1 is LNHDA and CDR2 is SQIVND (reference sequence). The CDR3 is 14 amino acids. The CDR3 here is CASSFSYSNQPQHF. CDR3 bases: TGTGCCAGTAGCTTTTCTTATAGCAATCAGCCCCAGCATTTT.

This sequence joins TRBV7-2 and TRBJ2-3; 8 positions agree with TRBD2. From germline, CDR1 is SGHTA and CDR2 FQGNSA. The junction had 16 bases not matched to a gene; V was cut back by 1 base and J by 4 bases. CDR3 size: 19 residues. The CDR3 here is CASSLGLGSGVSGADTQYF. The DNA of the CDR3 is TGTGCCAGCAGCTTAGGGCTAGGTAGCGGGGTAAGCGGGGCAGATACGCAGTATTTT.

The chain combines TRBV7-2 with TRBJ1-4; D is perhaps TRBD1 (5 bases). V gave up 4 bases and J gave up 0 bases, with 12 bases separating them. CDR3 length: 16 residues. The germline CDR1 and CDR2 sequences are SGHTA and FQGNSA. CDR3 in amino acids: CASSSRQSATNEKLFF. The CDR3 DNA sequence: TGTGCCAGCAGCTCCAGACAGTCTGCAACTAATGAAAAACTGTTTTTT.

The rearrangement links TRBV11-3 to TRBJ2-3; D is uncertain. CDR1 and CDR2 from the germline V gene are SGHNT and YENEEA. This CDR3 has 13 amino acids. Trimming removed 2 bases from V and 4 bases from J, with 7 bases in between. The DNA of the CDR3 is TGTGCCAGCAGCTTAACTTCGGCAGATACGCAGTATTTT. It encodes CASSLTSADTQYF.

This clone is a singleton in its sample. The chain is built from TRBV5-4 and TRBJ1-2; TRBD1 matches at 7 bases. The CDR3 contains 14 residues. V shed 2 bases, J shed 4 bases, and the junction held 5 bases outside the gene matches. Per germline, CDR1 SGHNT and CDR2 YYREEE (reference sequence). The CDR3 is CASSLGTVSYGYTF. DNA for the CDR3: TGTGCCAGCAGCTTAGGGACAGTCTCCTATGGCTACACCTTC.

The chain has TRBV2 and TRBJ2-6, with TRBD2 as a possible D gene (5 bases). The V gene's germline CDR1 is SNHLY and CDR2 FYNNEI. V was clipped by 5 bases and J by 0 bases, with 8 bases between them. This CDR3 spans 15 amino acids. This CDR3 reads CASSLGGSGANVLTF. CDR3 coding DNA: TGTGCCAGCAGTCTCGGAGGCTCTGGGGCCAACGTCCTGACTTTC.

The chain joins TRBV19 to TRBJ1-2; D is ambiguous. Germline CDR1 is LNHDA and CDR2 is SQIVND (reference sequence). Trimming removed 6 bases at V and 0 bases at J, with 14 bases between. This CDR3 contains 15 residues. The chain's CDR3 is CASRREGEANYGYTF. DNA of the CDR3: TGTGCCAGTAGAAGGGAGGGAGAAGCTAACTATGGCTACACCTTC.

The chain is built from TRBV7-3 and TRBJ2-3; TRBD2 agrees at 11 bases. Germline V gene lookup returns CDR1 SGHTA and CDR2 FQGTGA. The CDR3 has 17 residues. The junction had 6 bases not matched to a gene; V was cut back by 3 bases and J by 1 base. This chain's CDR3 is CASSFLPLAGGTDTQYF. CDR3 sequence (DNA): TGTGCCAGCAGCTTCCTTCCACTAGCGGGGGGCACAGATACGCAGTATTTT.

In this sample, this clone turned up once. The chain couples TRBV7-3 to TRBJ2-2; 7 bases map to TRBD2. The CDR3 spans 16 residues. The J segment lost 0 bases and the V segment lost 5 bases, leaving 6 bases of the junction unmatched. CDR1 is SGHTA and CDR2 is FQGTGA in the germline V gene. CDR3 amino acids: CASSPTSVPNTGELFF. In DNA form, the CDR3 reads TGTGCCAGCAGCCCCACTAGCGTTCCGAACACCGGGGAGCTGTTTTTT.

The chain combines TRBV21-1 with TRBJ2-7; the table's TRBD1 call for D was not verified on the DNA. TRBV21-1 is a listed pseudogene. The CDR3 contains 15 residues. The CDR3 sequence is CASSKPDRDLYEQYF. The CDR3 region has the DNA TGTGCCAGCAGCAAACCCGACAGGGACCTCTACGAGCAGTACTTC.

The rearrangement joins TRBV25-1 to TRBJ1-6; D gene unclear. The CDR3 is made up of 16 amino acids. Germline V gene data show CDR1 as MGHDK and CDR2 as SYGVNS. Trimming took 2 bases from V and 1 from J, leaving 9 bases between them. In DNA, the CDR3 is TGTGCCAGCAGTGAACTCGAACATTCCTATAATTCACCCCTCCACTTT. This translates into CASSELEHSYNSPLHF.

The genes are TRBV9 and TRBJ2-7, with 12 bases lining up with TRBD2. Losses at the gene ends were 0 bases for V and 2 bases for J; bases not matched to a gene: 0. The CDR3 spans 15 residues. Germline V gene lookup returns CDR1 SGDLS and CDR2 YYNGEE. DNA of the CDR3: TGTGCCAGCAGCGTAGGACTAGCGGGGGCCTACGAGCAGTACTTC. Its translation is CASSVGLAGAYEQYF.

The chain couples TRBV6-5 to TRBJ2-2, with 8 bases lining up with TRBD1. Trimming at V came to 6 bases and at J to 4 bases, leaving 7 bases not matched to a gene. Germline CDR1 reads MNHEY; CDR2 reads SVGAGI. There are 15 residues in the CDR3. The CDR3 protein is CASSPDRVGTGELFF. DNA of the CDR3: TGTGCCAGCAGCCCGGACAGGGTGGGCACCGGGGAGCTGTTTTTT.

The chain is built from TRBV5-4 and TRBJ2-1; 7 bases fit TRBD2. The CDR3 spans 14 residues. CDR1 and CDR2 (germline): SGHNT, YYREEE (reference sequence). V shed 1 base and J 5 bases; nucleotides not matched to a gene: 3. The CDR3 coding sequence is TGTGCCAGCAGCTTGCGGGACTATAACAATGAGCAGTTCTTC. Encoded protein: CASSLRDYNNEQFF.

This clone was seen once. The CDR3 spells CASSSDPSSMRFF. Here the CDR3 DNA reads TGTGCCAGCAGCTCAGATCCTTCTAGTATGCGCTTCTTC. This chain uses TRBV9 with TRBJ2-1; D remains ambiguous. V lost 4 bases, J lost 16 bases, and 21 bases lay in between. CDR3 length equals 13 residues. Germline lookup yields CDR1 SGDLS and CDR2 YYNGEE.

The chain uses TRBV28 and TRBJ2-7; 8 bases agree with TRBD1. CDR1 and CDR2 (germline): MDHEN, SYDVKM. V dropped 3 bases and J dropped 3; count of bases not matched to a gene: 4. This CDR3 contains 14 residues. The CDR3 loop reads CASSLNRGFYEQYF. The CDR3 DNA reads TGTGCCAGCAGTTTGAACAGGGGGTTCTACGAGCAGTACTTC.

This clone showed up just once. This chain joins TRBV7-9 and TRBJ1-5, with D possibly TRBD1 on 6 matching bases. The CDR3 consists of 17 residues. The ends were cut back, 5 bases at V and 2 bases at J, with 19 bases in the middle. Germline V CDR1 and CDR2: SEHNR, FQNEAQ (reference sequence). CDR3 coding DNA: TGTGCCAGCAGCCCCGAGGGGGGGGCGCAAGGCAATCAGCCCCAGCATTTT. Amino acid sequence: CASSPEGGAQGNQPQHF.